The 10 T cell receptor beta chains presented below share a single source sample, sequenced in a study of blood T cell repertoires in COVID-19. Only in-frame clones appear in the TCRdb table, and some are missing; sequencing was by immunoSEQ multiplex PCR. The sample lists about 52,000 clones, under 85% occurring once. The specimen was peripheral blood. The origin of the receptors is a man in his 70s with active COVID-19.

The chain has TRBV11-2 and TRBJ2-2; D uncertain. The length of the CDR3 is 16 residues. Trimming stripped 6 bases from V and 3 bases from J, with 17 bases between. Germline values: CDR1 SGHAT, CDR2 FQNNGV. CDR3 sequence: CASRALSDGYTGELFF. The DNA of the CDR3 is TGTGCCAGCAGGGCTCTCTCAGACGGGTACACCGGGGAGCTGTTTTTT.

DNA of the CDR3: TGTGCCAGCTCACTTGGCGGGGGGGCAGAGACCCAGTACTTC. Translation gives CASSLGGGAETQYF. The chain carries TRBV18 and TRBJ2-5; 9 positions match TRBD2. CDR1 and CDR2 (germline): KGHSH, LQKENI. This CDR3 has 14 residues. Trimming cost V 4 bases and J 4 bases; bases outside gene matches: 4.

This clone appeared a single time. This chain links TRBV6-2 or TRBV6-3 with TRBJ1-5; unclear D gene. Per the germline V gene, CDR1 is MNHEY and CDR2 is SVGEGT. CDR3 length: 13 amino acids. Trimming took 5 bases from V and 3 from J, leaving 8 bases between them. The CDR3 coding sequence is TGTGCCAGCAGTAACCAGTTCAATCAGCCCCAGCATTTT. Its protein is CASSNQFNQPQHF.

The chain combines TRBV6-5 with TRBJ1-1; maybe TRBD1 (6 bases). V shed 0 bases and J shed 5 bases, with 13 bases lying between them. CDR1 and CDR2 (germline): MNHEY, SVGAGI. The CDR3 has 15 residues. The CDR3 bases are TGTGCCAGCAGTTACTCCGGGGGGGCGAGAACTGAAGCTTTCTTT. Residues: CASSYSGGARTEAFF.

This clone was seen a single time. V and J are TRBV2 and TRBJ1-5, with unresolved D. The CDR3 totals 14 residues. Germline loops: CDR1 SNHLY, CDR2 FYNNEI. V dropped 4 bases and J dropped 0 bases, with 7 bases sitting between them. CDR3 bases: TGTGCCAGCAGTGTCGGTCTTAGCAATCAGCCCCAGCATTTT. The encoded protein is CASSVGLSNQPQHF.

The chain combines TRBV5-1 with TRBJ2-4; 8 bases are a match to TRBD2. The germline V gene encodes CDR1 SGHRS and CDR2 YFSETQ. The junction had 3 bases not matched to a gene; V was cut back by 0 bases and J by 1 base. The CDR3 consists of 16 residues. Here the CDR3 reads CASSLEVAGAKNIQYF. The CDR3 DNA reads TGCGCCAGCAGCTTGGAGGTAGCGGGGGCCAAAAACATTCAGTACTTC.

This chain links TRBV15 with TRBJ2-7, with 10 positions matching TRBD1. The CDR3 spans 16 residues. From germline, CDR1 is LNHNV and CDR2 YYDKDF (reference sequence). V dropped 3 bases and J dropped 3; count of bases not matched to a gene: 8. CDR3 loop: CATSRLPGQGFYEQYF. In DNA form, the CDR3 reads TGTGCCACCAGCAGGTTACCGGGACAGGGGTTCTACGAGCAGTACTTC.

The chain uses TRBV6-1 and TRBJ1-3; D is ambiguous. The V end was cut by 2 bases, the J end by 9 bases, with 8 bases between. This CDR3 region has 12 residues. Germline loops: CDR1 MNHNS, CDR2 SASEGT. Written as DNA, the CDR3 is TGTGCCAGCAGTGAACTCGCGATCACCATATATTTT. It codes for CASSELAITIYF.

V is TRBV24-1 and J is TRBJ1-2; the D is unclear. V was pared by 6 bases and J by 8 bases, with 3 bases between. Germline loops: CDR1 KGHDR, CDR2 SFDVKD. The CDR3 is made up of 9 amino acids. The CDR3, as DNA: TGTGCCACCAGTCCAGGCTACACCTTC. Translating it yields CATSPGYTF.

J is TRBJ2-7 and V is TRBV15; 10 bases fit TRBD2. CDR3 length: 14 residues. Germline V gene sequence: CDR1 LNHNV, CDR2 YYDKDF (reference sequence). V shed 4 bases and J 1 base; nucleotides not matched to a gene: 1. CDR3 protein: CATSILAGSYEQYF. CDR3 DNA: TGTGCCACCAGCATACTAGCGGGGTCCTACGAGCAGTACTTC.